This TCR beta chain stems from a study of shared clonotypes between healthy human individuals (dated by TCRdb to 2020 to 2021). Concerning the study at large: A few men and two women, aged 18 to 49 years, made up the cohort. Leukapheresis yielded between about 0.8 and 8.9 billion PBMCs per donor. Blood TCR repertoires of five healthy adults were deeply sequenced to estimate repertoire size and the extent of clonotype sharing between individuals. For each donor, CD4 naive and CD4 memory were each given three plates, CD8 naive was given two plates, and CD8 memory was given one plate. To increase sequencing depth and limit assay-specific biases, TCR repertoire library preparation and sequencing were carried out by different laboratories using diverse techniques.

Study-level results and caveats: Higher generation probabilities were observed for clonotypes shared by all four sorted-subset donors than for non-shared clonotypes. Sampling was restricted to blood, and TCR repertoires in tissues likely differ from the TCR repertoires found in blood. Naive subsets generally had larger estimated clonotype richness than memory subsets. The genetic and exposure-history diversity represented was limited by the small number of donors. Rarefaction of sorted-subset datasets indicated incomplete sequencing despite the large sequencing depth. Across a few donors, about 5.2% of naive CD4, roughly 3.8% of naive CD8, approximately 2.5% of memory CD4, and approximately 0.4% of memory CD8 clonotypes were shared. Pairwise subsampling led to the expectation that sequencing depth would affect the degree of clonotype sharing among donors.

Using the deep immunoSEQ assay, TCR CDR3 regions were amplified from genomic DNA by multiplex PCR. Extracted genomic DNA from each cell subset was distributed evenly across all wells of several immunoSEQ 96-well plates, and each plate was treated as a replicate. For sorted subsets, approximately 200 ng of genomic DNA, equivalent to 30,000 or so T cell genomes, went into each replicate PCR. Purified libraries were quantified with a Qubit 3.0 fluorometer, sized on a Bioanalyzer 2100, and re-quantified with the KAPA Library Quantification kit. A separate single-read 150-cycle Illumina NextSeq 550 flow cell was used to sequence each immunoSEQ 96-well plate. Concerning the study's data processing: Because only junctional sequences without quality scores were contained in the immunoSEQ output, filtering matching that applied to full-length reads could not be performed. Sequences were annotated with PyIR, a Python wrapper for IgBLAST v1.9, using IMGT germline references to assign V/J genes and CDR3. Reads were removed for weak V/J assignments (E-value above 1e-6), missing CDR3, stop codons, out-of-frame junctions, or ambiguous translated residues. V3J clonotypes were defined as sequences sharing an identical inferred V gene, J gene, and CDR3 amino acid sequence. Percentage overlap between repertoires was calculated by dividing the number of shared unique clonotypes by the size of the smaller repertoire. Repertoire richness was assessed with RTK rarefaction, the Chao1 estimator, and Recon v2.1 estimates of unobserved clonotypes. Generation probabilities were computed with OLGA for all TCRbeta clonotypes obtained by the gDNA method from four donors. TCRdb holds this immuneACCESS table with in-frame rearrangements only. Some clones are missing; in checked studies, unresolved V genes explain under half, and the rest has no known cause. Clone size and V and J calls were adopted from that table, with D and trimming inferred from the DNA. Here the sample has some 2,500,000 clones; about nine tenths occur a single time. The top ten constitute around 0.4% of the sample.

The donors were healthy, HIV-negative adults who had no recently reported acute infections or vaccinations. Every donor was a Caucasian adult residing in Nashville, Tennessee, USA. CD4+ T cells were enriched through magnetic negative selection, after which naive cells were positively selected on CD45RA and the remaining negative fraction served as the memory subset. Blood was obtained by leukapheresis, after which PBMCs were separated by Ficoll-Histopaque density gradient centrifugation and cryopreserved in liquid nitrogen vapor phase. Purity and quantity of every magnetically sorted T cell population were checked by analytical flow cytometry. Each sorted fraction had its genomic DNA isolated and then quantified by UV absorbance on a Nanodrop 2000c. Spanning cysteine to phenylalanine, the CDR3 consists of 12 amino acids. This entry keeps only the CDR3 DNA: 36 bases, framed from base 1. Deletion took 8 bases off V and 9 bases off J, with a span of 14 bases between the germline ends. The CDR1 and CDR2 encoded by the germline V gene (reference sequence) are MNHEY and SMNVEV.

In this sample, this clone turned up a few times. Its antigen remains unidentified. Base qualities were left out, and no much larger clone turns up one base away. The TCR comes from a man younger than 30 in good health. Some clones in this sample may be carry-over from other donors' samples. The chain links TRBV27 with TRBJ2-4; the D gene is unclear. The sequenced material came from naive CD4+ T cells from PBMCs. In light of the paper, this sample's cell subset or site label describes: CD45RA+ positively selected. The sequenced DNA is TGTGCCAGCTGGGCCTTAAGGAGCATTCAGTACTTC. Translated, this is CASWALRSIQYF.